These 31 T cell receptor beta chains were sequenced from one sample in a study of T cells expressing NK-cell markers. TCRdb re-called the 5' RACE reads, yielding one record per CDR3 amino acid sequence without DNA. This sample's table reports 550,000 to 600,000 distinct CDR3 sequences. The sample was blood T cells: a sorted CD56 or NKG2C T cell subset, CD4+ or CD8+ T cells, or bulk PBMC T cells (not recorded which). Every receptor here comes from a man between 18 and 35 years old in good health.

This chain connects TRBV29-1 to TRBJ1-1; with no DNA, the TCRdb D assignment of TRBD1 cannot be verified. CDR3 length: 14 residues. Germline loops: CDR1 SQVTM, CDR2 ANQGSEA. CDR3 region: CSVEDIRGYTEAFF.

The V gene is TRBV12-3 or TRBV12-4, the J gene TRBJ2-1; TCRdb lists TRBD2, though no DNA is available to test this call. The CDR3 has 16 amino acids. The CDR3: CASRWTSGISDNEQFF.

The chain's CDR3 is CSARTGLTDTQYF. The J gene is TRBJ2-3, the V gene TRBV20-1; TCRdb reports TRBD1, a call that lacks DNA to check it against. Germline V gene lookup returns CDR1 DFQATT and CDR2 SNEGSKA (reference sequence). CDR3 size: 13 residues.

The V call is TRBV24-1, the J call TRBJ1-5; there is no DNA to check the TCRdb D call of TRBD1. The length of the CDR3 is 17 residues. Germline CDR1 is KGHDR and CDR2 is SFDVKD. The CDR3 sequence: CATSSRDRGFSNQPQHF.

The chain carries TRBV12-3 or TRBV12-4 and TRBJ1-6. The CDR3 is made up of 15 amino acids. This chain's CDR3 is CASSLNGQNHSPLHF.

This rearrangement joins TRBV19 to TRBJ1-2; lacking DNA, the TRBD1 call made by TCRdb goes unchecked. The CDR3 has 13 residues. The germline CDR1 and CDR2 sequences are LNHDA and SQIVND (reference sequence). CDR3 loop: CASSIPGNYGYTF. Complete variable domain (other parts from reference TRBV19 and TRBJ1-2): DGGITQSPKYLFRKEGQNVTLSCEQNLNHDAMYWYRQDPGQGLRLIYYSQIVNDFQKGDIAEGYSVSREKKESFPLTVTSAQKNPTAFYLCASSIPGNYGYTFGSGTRLTVV.

This chain connects TRBV7-9 to TRBJ2-3; without DNA, the TCRdb call of TRBD1 cannot be checked. The CDR3 spans 16 residues. Germline CDR1 is SEHNR and CDR2 is FQNEAQ (reference sequence). The CDR3 region is CASSFIPGQGADTQYF.

The chain links TRBV6-1 to TRBJ2-5; TCRdb's D call, TRBD1, is unchecked because there is no DNA. The CDR3 sequence is 15 residues long. Germline V gene sequence: CDR1 MNHNS, CDR2 SASEGT. CDR3 residues: CASRQAGGGVETQYF.

The rearrangement joins TRBV5-4 to TRBJ2-7; the TCRdb D gene call, TRBD2, has no DNA to confirm it. This CDR3 region has 15 residues. Germline CDR1 reads SGHNT; CDR2 reads YYREEE (reference sequence). The CDR3 loop reads CASSSLGLAGVPKYF.

The rearrangement links TRBV7-8 to TRBJ2-3; TCRdb gives TRBD2 as the D gene, but with no DNA this cannot be confirmed. Looked up from germline, CDR1 is SGHVS and CDR2 is FQNEAQ. The CDR3 contains 17 residues. CDR3 amino acids: CASSLNPSGGPTDTQYF.

The chain joins TRBV6-1 to TRBJ2-1; with no DNA, the TCRdb D assignment of TRBD1 cannot be verified. Germline lookup yields CDR1 MNHNS and CDR2 SASEGT. This CDR3 spans 12 amino acids. This CDR3 is CASSDRGHEQFF.

This chain uses TRBV20-1 with TRBJ2-7; the TCRdb call, TRBD2, lacks DNA for checking. CDR1 DFQATT and CDR2 SNEGSKA come from the germline V gene (reference sequence). CDR3 length: 14 residues. CDR3 amino acids: CSARRASGSLEQYF.

J is TRBJ1-2 and V is TRBV7-6. CDR1 is SGHVS and CDR2 is FNYEAQ in the germline V gene. This CDR3 is 13 amino acids long. The CDR3 loop is CASSLVSGNGYTF.

V usage is TRBV20-1 and J usage is TRBJ2-1. Germline V CDR1 and CDR2: DFQATT, SNEGSKA (reference sequence). This CDR3 region has 15 residues. The CDR3 sequence: CSAYETGTTYNEQFF.

The rearrangement links TRBV20-1 to TRBJ2-1; TCRdb picks TRBD2, but there is no DNA to check that call. CDR1 is DFQATT, CDR2 SNEGSKA, per germline (reference sequence). The CDR3 runs 11 residues. CDR3 sequence: CSGAREKEQFF.

The chain recombines TRBV2 with TRBJ2-1; TCRdb names TRBD2, which stays unverified in the absence of DNA. Germline CDR1 is SNHLY and CDR2 is FYNNEI. This CDR3 spans 13 amino acids. CDR3 residues: CASSGLAANEQFF.

The V and J genes are TRBV4-3 and TRBJ2-1; TCRdb designates TRBD2, a call that cannot be tested without DNA. Germline V gene lookup returns CDR1 LGHNA and CDR2 YSLEER. The CDR3 is 17 residues long. This CDR3 is CASSQAGRTLAYNEQFF.

The chain employs TRBV7-2 and TRBJ2-3; TCRdb gives TRBD2 as the D gene, but with no DNA this cannot be confirmed. The CDR3 totals 17 residues. Germline-derived CDR1 and CDR2 are SGHTA and FQGNSA. CDR3 in amino acids: CASSASGLAGLTDTQYF.

V usage is TRBV14 and J usage is TRBJ2-2; TCRdb reports TRBD1, a call that lacks DNA to check it against. This CDR3 contains 16 residues. Germline CDR1 reads SGHDN; CDR2 reads FVKESK. CDR3 protein: CASSQYRTGNTGELFF. Drawing the rest from reference TRBV14 and TRBJ2-2, the complete variable domain is EAGVTQFPSHSVIEKGQTVTLRCDPISGHDNLYWYRRVMGKEIKFLLHFVKESKQDESGMPNNRFLAERTGGTYSTLKVQPAELEDSGVYFCASSQYRTGNTGELFFGEGSRLTVL.

This chain uses TRBV5-1 with TRBJ2-1; the TCRdb call, TRBD2, lacks DNA for checking. The CDR3 runs 17 residues. Germline-derived CDR1 and CDR2 are SGHRS and YFSETQ. The chain's CDR3 is CASSLDGTSGSLNEQFF.

This chain joins TRBV20-1 and TRBJ2-1; as DNA is missing, the TRBD2 call by TCRdb cannot be tested. The CDR3 covers 15 residues. CDR1 DFQATT and CDR2 SNEGSKA come from the germline V gene (reference sequence). CDR3 region: CSARDSTSGRNEQFF.

This chain connects TRBV7-7 to TRBJ2-1; there is no DNA to check the TCRdb D call of TRBD2. CDR1 is SSHAT and CDR2 is FNYEAQ in the germline V gene (reference sequence). CDR3 length: 16 residues. CDR3 sequence reads: CASSPPGLAGKNEQFF.

The chain's CDR3 is CASSLQLAGGVDEQFF. The chain is built from TRBV9 and TRBJ2-1; TCRdb's D call, TRBD2, is unchecked because there is no DNA. Germline CDR1 is SGDLS and CDR2 is YYNGEE. This CDR3 has 16 residues.

Here the CDR3 reads CASSRVLGVHSNQPQHF. The rearrangement uses TRBV18 and TRBJ1-5; TCRdb outputs TRBD1, but without DNA this stays unchecked. Looked up from germline, CDR1 is KGHSH and CDR2 is LQKENI. The CDR3 is 17 amino acids. Variable domain in full (rest from reference TRBV18 and TRBJ1-5): NAGVMQNPRHLVRRRGQEARLRCSPMKGHSHVYWYRQLPEEGLKFMVYLQKENIIDESGMPKERFSAEFPKEGPSILRIQQVVRGDSAAYFCASSRVLGVHSNQPQHFGDGTRLSIL.

V gene TRBV12-3 or TRBV12-4 combines with J gene TRBJ2-1; TCRdb selects TRBD2, and the lack of DNA leaves this call unchecked. This CDR3 spans 16 amino acids. CDR3 amino acids: CASGGLAGVGNNEQFF.

The chain has TRBV4-2 and TRBJ2-1; absent DNA, TCRdb's TRBD1 call cannot be checked. Germline-derived CDR1 and CDR2 are LGHNA and YNFKEQ. The CDR3 runs 18 residues. The CDR3 region is CASSQDPDPGVLYNEQFF.

V usage is TRBV28 and J usage is TRBJ2-1; TCRdb picks TRBD2, but there is no DNA to check that call. CDR3 length: 17 amino acids. The germline V gene encodes CDR1 MDHEN and CDR2 SYDVKM. The CDR3 reads CASSGLLAGGPPHEQFF. Complete variable domain (other parts from reference TRBV28 and TRBJ2-1): DVKVTQSSRYLVKRTGEKVFLECVQDMDHENMFWYRQDPGLGLRLIYFSYDVKMKEKGDIPEGYSVSREKKERFSLILESASTNQTSMYLCASSGLLAGGPPHEQFFGPGTRLTVL.

The V and J genes are TRBV20-1 and TRBJ2-5; there is no DNA to check the TCRdb D call of TRBD1. CDR3 length: 14 residues. CDR1 and CDR2 from the germline V gene are DFQATT and SNEGSKA (reference sequence). The CDR3 protein is CSASFRASVETQYF.

The chain joins TRBV25-1 to TRBJ2-7; with no DNA, the TCRdb D assignment of TRBD1 cannot be verified. Germline-derived CDR1 and CDR2 are MGHDK and SYGVNS. The CDR3 has 14 residues. CDR3 in amino acids: CASSPGTGRNEQYF.

The genes are TRBV29-1 and TRBJ1-2; as DNA is missing, the TRBD1 call by TCRdb cannot be tested. Germline lookup yields CDR1 SQVTM and CDR2 ANQGSEA. CDR3 length: 13 residues. CDR3 in amino acids: CSVESPSNYGYTF.

V usage is TRBV5-1 and J usage is TRBJ2-2. This CDR3 region has 13 residues. CDR1 and CDR2 (germline): SGHRS, YFSETQ. CDR3 sequence reads: CASSLQRLGELFF.